This T cell receptor (beta chain) was profiled in a study of CD8+ T cells in alopecia areata (dated by TCRdb to the late 2010s). Background on the whole study: Treated patients were enrolled in an open-label pilot trial of oral tofacitinib at 5 to 10 mg twice daily for moderate-to-severe alopecia areata. Scalp tissue and sorted CD4+ and CD8+ peripheral blood T cells from patchy and totalis/universalis alopecia areata patients and from healthy controls were covered by human TCRbeta sequencing. Scalp clonality was compared across normal scalp (n=4), patchy alopecia areata scalp (n=8), and alopecia totalis/universalis scalp (n=8). Biopsies were taken from tofacitinib-treated patients at baseline and again at 4 and 24 weeks into treatment, and several of those patients also had a later scalp biopsy. TCRbeta CDR3 regions were amplified by immunoSEQ multiplex PCR using 35 Vbeta forward and 13 Jbeta reverse primers. For the treated patients, the SALT score, which quantifies what percentage of scalp surface area is affected, served as the measure of disease severity. To study T cell clonal expansion in alopecia areata, the researchers applied high-throughput TCRbeta sequencing to both the C3H/HeJ mouse model and human patients. Patients stayed on tofacitinib for 6 to 18 months and then had 6 months of follow-up off drug so that delayed response and recurrence could be assessed. The RNA source kit depended on sample type: the PAXgene miRNA kit for fixed scalp, the miRNeasy kit for PBMCs, and the RNeasy kit for mouse skin.

The CDR3 sequence holds 15 residues, the cysteine and phenylalanine included. The only DNA kept is the CDR3, 45 bases in frame from the first base. CDR1 and CDR2 were assigned from the germline V gene as SQVTM and ANQGSEA. Relative to germline, V is missing 4 bases and J is missing 0 bases, with 3 bases of the junction outside any gene match. Preparation of the library involved the immunoSEQ multiplex PCR assay. For TCR sequencing, RNA was extracted from every sample and reverse transcribed into cDNA to serve as template. SuperScript III was used to make first-strand cDNA, primed with a 2:1 mix of oligo-dT and random hexamers. A synthetic immune receptor repertoire was used to assess amplification bias, and residual bias was removed computationally. The original methods were these. After raw reads were preprocessed to remove errors, the CDR3 was defined following IMGT conventions as running from the conserved cysteine to phenylalanine. Clonality was computed by normalizing Shannon entropy by log2 of the number of productive unique TCRs and subtracting the result from 1. CD4 or CD8 identity of scalp clones was inferred by cross-referencing scalp TCRbeta sequences with sorted blood CD4 and CD8 repertoires. Here the immuneACCESS table is served through TCRdb, limited to in-frame sequences with V and J called. Missing clones are a known gap in these copies; in checked studies unresolved V genes cover under half, and the rest lacks a known reason. V and J calls and clone size are those listed in that table; D and trimming were worked out from the DNA. The sample records some 150,000 clones, around 87% of which are singletons. The ten largest clones represent about 12% of the sample.

The study at large found these results: Compared with normal scalp, lesional scalp had higher clonality and more expanded CD8+ clones, particularly in alopecia totalis/universalis, a pattern that suggests antigenic drive. Resident alphabeta T cells in normal human skin are also sequenced, complicating scalp TCR repertoire analysis, unlike mouse skin dominated by gammadelta T cells. Compared with mice, TCR sequences shared between patients were less clear, possibly partly because of HLA diversity across the patient population. Because the treated cohort was small and had only one nonresponder, larger studies are needed to examine links between baseline CD8+ expansion and response. With tofacitinib, both scalp clonality and the number of expanded CD8+ clones among the top 100 scalp clones went down significantly. During tofacitinib treatment, many expanded lesional clones remained in scalp and blood, and this persistence may partly explain relapse after treatment is stopped.

The intended sense of this specimen's time point label: four to five weeks on oral tofacitinib. Explained via the paper, the treatment or condition label denotes: oral pan-JAK inhibitor, 5-10 mg twice daily. From alopecia areata patients, peripheral blood was collected along with lesional scalp punch biopsies. After PBMCs were isolated by density centrifugation and stained for CD3, CD4 and CD8, a FACSAria was used to sort CD4+ and CD8+ T cells. In this sample, this clone turned up a few times. No cognate antigen has been identified for it. It has no much larger one-base neighbor in the sample; base qualities were not kept.

The sequence came from a human donor with alopecia areata. The sample consisted of CD8+ T cells sorted from blood, taken at week 4, from a patient treated with tofacitinib. The chain uses TRBV29-1 and TRBJ2-3; TRBD2 matches 11 bases in the middle. The CDR3 region: CSVGTSGRSTDTQYF. Read as DNA, the sequence is TGCAGCGTTGGGACTAGCGGGCGAAGCACAGATACGCAGTATTTT.